The T cell receptor (beta chain) described here comes from a study of T-cell memory formation after mild COVID-19. Turning to this clonotype: Its target is not known.

CDR1 and CDR2 from the germline V gene are SGDLS and YYNGEE. The length of the CDR3 is 16 residues. With V trimmed by 4 bases and J by 4 bases, 11 bases remained unmatched. Overall study findings and caveats: Day 15 to 85 contractors were CD4/CD8 balanced; later expanders leaned CD4+.

A single record per CDR3 protein comes from TCRdb applying MiXCR to the 5' RACE reads. The table includes 360,000 or so distinct CDR3 sequences, around 27% detected once. The V gene is TRBV9, the J gene TRBJ2-3; 8 bases agree with TRBD1. The clonotype originates from an adult woman who had mild COVID-19 (a few samples of this study predate the infection). Cell type and time point are not known. Sequenced: PBMCs or a T cell subset sorted from them (not recorded which). CDR3 bases: TGTGCCAGCAGCTATACCTCAGGGGGCGAGGCAGATACGCAGTATTTT. Translating gives CASSYTSGGEADTQYF.